The clone carrying this T cell receptor beta chain was recorded only once. Its antigen is not known. A 1 in 200,000 to 1 in 1 million T cell depth was the sequencing target. The table came from immunoSEQ multiplex PCR; TCRdb's copy has only in-frame clones and leaves some out. The top ten hold over 2% of the sample, which has around 150,000 clones, roughly four fifths seen once. The sample belongs to a study of cytotoxic CD8 clonotypes in ibrutinib-treated CLL. Study at large: There were around twelve relapsed/refractory patients and around 15 treatment-naive patients, and roughly 18 were IGHV unmutated. Overall study findings and caveats: Once treatment began, public clonotypes, which were uncommon, contracted or stayed stable.

Germline V CDR1 and CDR2: SGHKS, YYEKEE (reference sequence). V was pared by 4 bases and J by 4 bases, with 6 bases of the junction left unmatched. The length of the CDR3 is 16 residues. Extraction of 1.5 to 2.5 micrograms of genomic DNA from cryopreserved PBMCs supplied material for TCR beta libraries. The input for sequencing was PBMCs, taken after 12 months of ibrutinib treatment. The V and J genes are TRBV5-5 and TRBJ2-2; 11 nucleotides line up with TRBD2. The sequence came from a human donor with chronic lymphocytic leukemia. CDR3 protein: CASSPPGLAVTGELFF. In DNA, the CDR3 is TGTGCCAGCAGCCCCCCGGGACTAGCGGTCACCGGGGAGCTGTTTTTT.